Listed here is a single T cell receptor beta chain. These data originate in a study of T cell changes during pregnancy in multiple sclerosis. Germline V gene sequence: CDR1 SGDLS, CDR2 YYNGEE. The V segment lost 0 bases and the J segment 6 bases; nucleotides outside the gene matches: 6. The CDR3 runs to 15 residues. TCRdb keeps only in-frame clones here, not all; method: immunoSEQ multiplex PCR. The table records 90,000 to 120,000 clones, roughly nine tenths of them present only once. The chain uses TRBV9 and TRBJ1-2; the match to TRBD1 covers 9 bases. This receptor was identified in a female donor with multiple sclerosis, enrolled in a pregnancy study. The sample consisted of peripheral blood, taken in the second trimester of pregnancy. CDR3 in DNA: TGTGCCAGCAGCGTAGAAGGGACAGGGACGGATGGCTACACCTTC. It specifies CASSVEGTGTDGYTF.